One TCR beta chain is described in this entry. This table comes from immunoSEQ multiplex PCR, and its TCRdb copy is limited to in-frame clones, with some not included. Here the sample spans about 48,000 clones, approximately 89% being singletons. This sample was taken from a study of blood T cell repertoires in COVID-19. The germline V gene encodes CDR1 SNHLY and CDR2 FYNNEI. Trimming removed 5 bases from V and 5 bases from J; junction bases left unmatched: 4. This CDR3 is 14 amino acids long. This chain connects TRBV2 to TRBJ1-5; TRBD1 aligns across 9 bases. The sample taken for sequencing was peripheral blood. This receptor was identified in a woman older than 75 with acute or convalescent COVID-19. DNA of the CDR3: TGTGCCAGCAGTTTAACAGGGGGCTATCAGCCCCAGCATTTT. Amino acids: CASSLTGGYQPQHF.